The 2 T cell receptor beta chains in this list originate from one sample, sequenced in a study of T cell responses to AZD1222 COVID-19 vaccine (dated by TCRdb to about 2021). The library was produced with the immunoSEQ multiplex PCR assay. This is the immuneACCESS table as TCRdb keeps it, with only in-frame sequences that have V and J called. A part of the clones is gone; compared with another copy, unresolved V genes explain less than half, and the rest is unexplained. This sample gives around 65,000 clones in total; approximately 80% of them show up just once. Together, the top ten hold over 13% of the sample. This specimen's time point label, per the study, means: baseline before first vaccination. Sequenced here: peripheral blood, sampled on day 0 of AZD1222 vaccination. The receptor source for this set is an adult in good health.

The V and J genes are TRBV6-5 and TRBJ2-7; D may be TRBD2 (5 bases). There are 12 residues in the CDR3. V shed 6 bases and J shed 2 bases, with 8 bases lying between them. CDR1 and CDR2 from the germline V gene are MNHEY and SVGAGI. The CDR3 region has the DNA TGTGCCAGCAGGGAGGATCCCTACGAGCAGTACTTC. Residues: CASREDPYEQYF.

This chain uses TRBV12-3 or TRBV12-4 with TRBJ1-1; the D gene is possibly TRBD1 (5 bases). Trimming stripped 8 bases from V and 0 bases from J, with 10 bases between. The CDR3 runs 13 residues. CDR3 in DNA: TGTGCCAGCGCCGACAGACTGAACACTGAAGCTTTCTTT. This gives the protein CASADRLNTEAFF.